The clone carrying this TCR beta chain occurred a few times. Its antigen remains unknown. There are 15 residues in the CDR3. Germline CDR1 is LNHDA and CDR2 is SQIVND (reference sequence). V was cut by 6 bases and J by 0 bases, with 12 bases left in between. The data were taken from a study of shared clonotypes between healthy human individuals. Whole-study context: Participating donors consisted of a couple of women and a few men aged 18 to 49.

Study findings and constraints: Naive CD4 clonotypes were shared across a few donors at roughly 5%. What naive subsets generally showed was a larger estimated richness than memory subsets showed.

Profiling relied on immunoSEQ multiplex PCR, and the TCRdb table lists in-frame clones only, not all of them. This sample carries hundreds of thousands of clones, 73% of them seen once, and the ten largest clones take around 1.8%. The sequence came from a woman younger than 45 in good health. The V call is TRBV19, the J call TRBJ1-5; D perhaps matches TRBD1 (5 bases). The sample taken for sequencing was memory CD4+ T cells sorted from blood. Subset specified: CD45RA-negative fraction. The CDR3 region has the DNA TGTGCCAGTAGGAGGGGCGCCTATAGCAATCAGCCCCAGCATTTT. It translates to CASRRGAYSNQPQHF.